These 14 T cell receptor beta chains were all obtained from the same sample, sequenced in a study of post-analysis software for immune sequencing data. General study points: Roughly five TRBV segments appeared more often in patients than in controls, and TRBV5-6, TRBV5-1 and TRBV20-1 were among these.

These receptors have no known antigen. Carried by the TCR beta cDNA libraries were unique molecular identifiers. A single record per CDR3 protein comes from TCRdb applying MiXCR to the PCR reads. The sample contains a few hundred thousand distinct CDR3 sequences, around 36% of which appear only once. The sequenced material came from blood. These receptors all stem from a girl younger than 18 with multiple sclerosis.

The gene calls are TRBV5-6 and TRBJ2-6; tentative D call: TRBD2 (5 bases). The CDR3 extends over 17 amino acids. Trimming pared 0 bases from V and 0 bases from J, leaving 10 bases between. Germline assignment: CDR1 SGHDT and CDR2 YYEEEE. CDR3 amino acids: CASSLDVGVSGANVLTF. The CDR3 region has the DNA TGTGCCAGCAGCTTGGACGTCGGGGTCTCTGGGGCCAACGTCCTGACTTTC.

The chain carries TRBV4-1 and TRBJ1-1; 7 positions agree with TRBD1. This CDR3 is built from 18 residues. V lost 1 base and J lost 1; bases outside the gene matches: 12. The germline CDR1 and CDR2 sequences are MGHRA and YSYEKL. CDR3 in DNA: TGCGCCAGCAGCCAAGGCTTACAGGGGTCGAAAGGGAACACTGAAGCTTTCTTT. Residues: CASSQGLQGSKGNTEAFF.

The V call is TRBV10-1, the J call TRBJ2-4; no clear D gene. Germline V gene data show CDR1 as WNHNN and CDR2 as SYGVQD (reference sequence). V was shortened by 6 bases and J by 5 bases, with 11 bases between the two germline ends. The CDR3 runs to 13 residues. CDR3 nucleotides: TGCGCCAGCAGCGCGGACGGTGAAAACATTCAGTACTTC. Translating it yields CASSADGENIQYF.

This clonotype showed up just a few times. The chain carries TRBV6-5 and TRBJ2-4, with 8 bases lining up with TRBD1. The end of the DNA is better explained by TRBJ2-7, so the J call may be wrong. The CDR3 contains 14 residues. The germline V gene encodes CDR1 MNHEY and CDR2 SVGAGI. CDR3 sequence reads: CASRRQGWIYEQYF. For the CDR3, the DNA is TGTGCCAGCAGGCGACAGGGGTGGATTTACGAGCAGTACTTC.

The chain joins TRBV20-1 to TRBJ2-6; 7 bases fit TRBD1. The ends lost 5 bases at V and 1 base at J; junction bases unmatched: 8. Germline V gene lookup returns CDR1 DFQATT and CDR2 SNEGSKA (reference sequence). The length of the CDR3 is 16 residues. CDR3 residues: CSADDRVRSGANVLTF. CDR3 coding DNA: TGCAGTGCTGACGACAGGGTTCGATCTGGGGCCAACGTCCTGACTTTC.

The chain combines TRBV20-1 with TRBJ1-5, with D hard to call. The CDR3 is 13 amino acids. The germline V gene encodes CDR1 DFQATT and CDR2 SNEGSKA (reference sequence). Trimming shortened V by 1 base and J by 3 bases, and 7 bases separated the two germline ends. CDR3 in amino acids: CSARAETNQPQHF. CDR3 DNA sequence: TGCAGTGCTAGAGCCGAAACCAATCAGCCCCAGCATTTT.

V is TRBV20-1 and J is TRBJ2-6; 7 bases line up with TRBD1. The CDR3 consists of 16 residues. Germline assignment: CDR1 DFQATT and CDR2 SNEGSKA (reference sequence). V trimming: 2 bases; J trimming: 0 bases; junction bases outside the gene matches: 4. The CDR3 loop is CSARFYRGSGANVLTF. CDR3 nucleotides: TGCAGTGCTAGATTTTACAGGGGCTCTGGGGCCAACGTCCTGACTTTC.

In this sample, this clonotype turned up a few times. The gene calls are TRBV5-5 and TRBJ2-3; 8 bases agree with TRBD2. CDR3 size: 17 residues. V trimming: 6 bases; J trimming: 5 bases; junction bases outside the gene matches: 17. Germline-derived CDR1 and CDR2 are SGHKS and YYEKEE (reference sequence). This CDR3 reads CASKTGGAFQVGDTQYF. The CDR3 bases are TGTGCCAGCAAGACCGGGGGGGCCTTTCAAGTGGGAGATACGCAGTATTTT.

The V call is TRBV29-1, the J call TRBJ1-1; D remains ambiguous. CDR1 SQVTM and CDR2 ANQGSEA come from the germline V gene. The CDR3 loop spans 13 amino acids. V lost 2 bases and J 1 base, leaving 8 bases between the germline ends. The CDR3 sequence: CSVEPNPNTEAFF. CDR3 DNA: TGCAGCGTTGAACCGAACCCGAACACTGAAGCTTTCTTT.

This rearrangement joins TRBV25-1 to TRBJ2-7, with D possibly being TRBD2 (6 bases). Germline V gene lookup returns CDR1 MGHDK and CDR2 SYGVNS. The CDR3 is 15 amino acids. Deletions cut 0 bases from V and 1 base from J, with 10 bases between. CDR3 nucleotide sequence: TGTGCCAGCAGTGAATATATAGCGGATTCCTACGAGCAGTACTTC. This translates into CASSEYIADSYEQYF.

On this clonotype itself: One end of the junction does not line up with germline, which may come from a read error. The V call is TRBV12-3 or TRBV12-4, the J call TRBJ2-7; D unclear. The CDR3 has 13 residues. In nucleotides, the CDR3 is TGTGCCGGCAGTTTGGCCAGCTCCTACGAGCAGTACTTC. Its translation is CAGSLASSYEQYF.

Notes on this clonotype: Compared with germline, one end of the junction differs, possibly owing to a read error. The chain has TRBV3-1 and TRBJ1-2, with a weak D call TRBD1 (5 bases). Germline values: CDR1 LGHDT, CDR2 YNNKEL (reference sequence). CDR3 length equals 15 residues. CDR3 DNA sequence: TGTGCCAGCAGCCCAGGGCAACCTGCTAACCATGGCTACACCTTC. This gives the protein CASSPGQPANHGYTF.

This chain links TRBV5-1 with TRBJ1-1; TRBD1 aligns across 8 bases. The CDR3 totals 15 residues. The germline gives CDR1 SGHRS, CDR2 YFSETQ. V lost 4 bases, J lost 5 bases, and 10 bases stayed unmatched. The CDR3 bases are TGCGCCAGCAGCCAACTTGACAGGGGAAGTACTGAAGCTTTCTTT. It specifies CASSQLDRGSTEAFF.

In DNA form, the CDR3 reads TGTGCCAGCAGCCACGTGGAGCTTATGTTGGATACGCAGTATTTT. This sequence encodes CASSHVELMLDTQYF. This chain uses TRBV12-3 or TRBV12-4 with TRBJ2-3; D ambiguous. V was cut by 6 bases and J by 6 bases, with 19 bases left in between. The CDR3 totals 15 residues.